A single TCR beta chain is shown here with its context. Its specificity is unknown. V lost 0 bases, J lost 4 bases, and 21 bases lay in between. CDR3 length equals 19 residues. CDR1 and CDR2 from the germline V gene are SGHTA and FQGTGA. The sample originates from a study of CD8 T cells in ankylosing spondylitis. Broader study findings: Earlier literature documents some of the motif variants in reactive arthritis synovial fluid and blood. Clones linked to disease, bearing a CD8+ phenotype, were relatively rare in peripheral blood. Seemingly distinctive of ankylosing spondylitis blood was a TCR beta motif formed by eight highly homologous variants. Disease-associated clones were reportedly significantly overrepresented in matched ankylosing spondylitis synovial fluid.

Libraries for TCR beta were made by quantitative 5'-RACE with molecular barcodes. TCRdb analysed the 5' RACE reads with MiXCR anew, one entry per CDR3 protein. The sample gives 400,000 to 450,000 distinct CDR3 sequences, 15% to 20% of which show up once; under 1.2% is in the top ten. This sequence originates from a male donor with ankylosing spondylitis. This chain joins TRBV7-3 and TRBJ2-2; D tentatively reads TRBD1 or TRBD2 (6 bases each). Input material: blood, either unsorted or a sorted T cell fraction (not recorded which). The chain's CDR3 is CASSLTQGGFSGPTGELFF. CDR3 nucleotides: TGTGCCAGCAGCTTAACCCAAGGGGGGTTTTCGGGCCCCACCGGGGAGCTGTTTTTT.